One and the same sample provided the 31 T cell receptor beta chains below, sequenced in a study of T cell responses to AZD1222 COVID-19 vaccine. Profiling relied on immunoSEQ multiplex PCR, and the TCRdb table lists in-frame clones only, not all of them. The sample holds more than 140,000 clones, about 91% seen once. Here the sequenced sample was peripheral blood, taken on day 0 of AZD1222 vaccination. These receptors came from an adult in good health.

This clone was seen just once. V and J are TRBV9 and TRBJ1-2; 8 nucleotides match TRBD1. The CDR3 sequence is 15 residues long. V was pared by 0 bases and J by 1 base, with 2 bases of the junction left unmatched. Germline CDR1 and CDR2: SGDLS and YYNGEE. The CDR3 region is CASSVAGTGNYGYTF. In DNA form, the CDR3 reads TGTGCCAGCAGCGTAGCTGGGACAGGTAACTATGGCTACACCTTC.

This clone is a singleton in its sample. The chain recombines TRBV19 with TRBJ2-7, with 8 bases aligning to TRBD2. The CDR3 has 14 amino acids. The germline gives CDR1 LNHDA, CDR2 SQIVND (reference sequence). Germline trimming cut 6 bases from V and 2 bases from J; bases unmatched to any gene: 6. The CDR3 DNA reads TGTGCCAGTAGGATTAGCGGGGCGGCCTACGAGCAGTACTTC. It translates to CASRISGAAYEQYF. Full variable domain (missing parts from reference TRBV19 and TRBJ2-7): DGGITQSPKYLFRKEGQNVTLSCEQNLNHDAMYWYRQDPGQGLRLIYYSQIVNDFQKGDIAEGYSVSREKKESFPLTVTSAQKNPTAFYLCASRISGAAYEQYFGPGTRLTVT.

This chain uses TRBV6-2 or TRBV6-3 with TRBJ2-2; D gene uncertain. The V gene lost 5 bases and the J gene lost 4 bases, with 8 bases spanning the gap. There are 13 residues in the CDR3. Germline V CDR1 and CDR2: MNHEY, SVGEGT. The CDR3: CASSQAATGELFF. In nucleotides, the CDR3 is TGTGCCAGCAGTCAAGCCGCCACCGGGGAGCTGTTTTTT.

The chain has TRBV20-1 and TRBJ2-3; D gene uncertain. V was shortened by 5 bases and J by 6 bases, with 6 bases between the two germline ends. The germline CDR1 and CDR2 sequences are DFQATT and SNEGSKA (reference sequence). The CDR3 consists of 10 residues. Here the CDR3 DNA reads TGCAGTGCTGGATCGGATACGCAGTATTTT. It encodes CSAGSDTQYF.

This clone was observed a single time. The chain joins TRBV5-1 to TRBJ1-5; 8 positions match TRBD1. Germline CDR1 is SGHRS and CDR2 is YFSETQ. V dropped 4 bases and J dropped 6; count of bases not matched to a gene: 6. The CDR3 runs 14 residues. Here the CDR3 DNA reads TGCGCCAGCAGCCAACAGGGGGGTGGTCAGCCCCAGCATTTT. It codes for CASSQQGGGQPQHF. Full variable domain (rest looked up from reference TRBV5-1 and TRBJ1-5): KAGVTQTPRYLIKTRGQQVTLSCSPISGHRSVSWYQQTPGQGLQFLFEYFSETQRNKGNFPGRFSGRQFSNSRSEMNVSTLELGDSALYLCASSQQGGGQPQHFGDGTRLSIL.

The count of this clone is one. The chain combines TRBV7-9 with TRBJ2-7; TRBD2 agrees at 11 bases. Germline-derived CDR1 and CDR2 are SEHNR and FQNEAQ (reference sequence). CDR3 size: 18 residues. With 0 bases clipped from V and 5 bases from J, the junction kept 12 bases outside the gene matches. The CDR3: CASSLAGTSGPWGDEQYF. CDR3 nucleotides: TGTGCCAGCAGCTTAGCCGGGACTAGCGGCCCCTGGGGAGACGAGCAGTACTTC.

This clone occurred once. The J gene is TRBJ1-6, the V gene TRBV6-5; D not certain. The ends were cut back, 2 bases at V and 4 bases at J, with 9 bases in the middle. CDR3 length equals 15 residues. Germline CDR1 MNHEY, CDR2 SVGAGI. The CDR3 DNA follows: TGTGCCAGCAGTTACGAGGCCCCTTATAATTCACCCCTCCACTTT. Amino acid sequence: CASSYEAPYNSPLHF.

The V and J genes are TRBV19 and TRBJ2-7; D is ambiguous. Germline V gives CDR1 LNHDA, CDR2 SQIVND (reference sequence). The CDR3 loop spans 14 amino acids. V gave up 7 bases and J gave up 2 bases, with 15 bases separating them. CDR3 in amino acids: CASTLKAGPYEQYF. In DNA, the CDR3 is TGTGCCAGTACCCTAAAGGCCGGTCCCTACGAGCAGTACTTC. The variable domain in full, completed from reference TRBV19 and TRBJ2-7, reads DGGITQSPKYLFRKEGQNVTLSCEQNLNHDAMYWYRQDPGQGLRLIYYSQIVNDFQKGDIAEGYSVSREKKESFPLTVTSAQKNPTAFYLCASTLKAGPYEQYFGPGTRLTVT.

This clone was observed once. This chain links TRBV9 with TRBJ2-1; TRBD2 matches 10 bases. The germline gives CDR1 SGDLS, CDR2 YYNGEE. V lost 0 bases and J lost 7; bases outside the gene matches: 4. This CDR3 is built from 15 residues. The CDR3 loop reads CASSVVTSGMNEQFF. The CDR3 nucleotides read TGTGCCAGCAGCGTAGTCACTAGCGGGATGAATGAGCAGTTCTTC.

The V and J genes are TRBV6-5 and TRBJ1-2; D not certain. CDR3 size: 12 residues. CDR1 is MNHEY, CDR2 SVGAGI, per germline. The germline V and J ends were trimmed by 0 bases and 7 bases, with 6 bases remaining between them. CDR3 region: CASSYSGVGYTF. The CDR3 DNA follows: TGTGCCAGCAGTTACTCTGGGGTTGGCTACACCTTC.

The CDR3 spells CASSPDTGKETQYF. CDR3 sequence (DNA): TGTGCCAGCAGCCCCGATACAGGGAAAGAGACCCAGTACTTC. The rearrangement uses TRBV7-2 and TRBJ2-5; weak D call: TRBD1 (6 bases). Germline assignment: CDR1 SGHTA and CDR2 FQGNSA. The CDR3 contains 14 residues. V gave up 5 bases and J gave up 3 bases, with 13 bases separating them.

This clone was picked up a small number of times. J is TRBJ1-4 and V is TRBV5-1, with D uncertain. V was shortened by 4 bases and J by 0 bases, with 10 bases between the two germline ends. CDR1 and CDR2 from the germline V gene are SGHRS and YFSETQ. The CDR3 totals 15 residues. The CDR3 nucleotides read TGCGCCAGCAGCATTGACAACCCAACTAATGAAAAACTGTTTTTT. Translating it yields CASSIDNPTNEKLFF.

CDR3 amino acids: CASSPKPYRDTTTGELFF. CDR3 nucleotides: TGTGCCAGCAGTCCTAAACCCTACCGGGACACGACCACCGGGGAGCTGTTTTTT. This chain uses TRBV6-6 with TRBJ2-2, with D maybe TRBD1 (6 bases). V shed 5 bases and J shed 4 bases, with 23 bases lying between them. Looked up from germline, CDR1 is MNHNY and CDR2 is SVGAGI (reference sequence). The CDR3 covers 18 residues.

The chain joins TRBV3-1 (or the pseudogene TRBV3-2) to TRBJ2-3, with D perhaps matching TRBD1 (5 bases). Trimming removed 3 bases from V and 6 bases from J, with 10 bases in between. CDR3 size: 13 residues. Germline V gives CDR1 LGHDT, CDR2 YNNKEL (reference sequence). The CDR3 DNA reads TGTGCCAGCAGCCACAGGGTCGTGGATACGCAGTATTTT. Translation gives CASSHRVVDTQYF.

This rearrangement joins TRBV12-2 to TRBJ1-4; the table's D call, TRBD1, has no DNA check behind it. TRBV12-2 is tagged as a pseudogene. This CDR3 is built from 17 residues. The CDR3 DNA reads TGTGCAAGTCGCGCCGGGACAGACCCAGCAACTAATGAAAAACTGTTTTTT. It specifies CASRAGTDPATNEKLFF.

The chain combines TRBV30 with TRBJ2-2; 7 bases align to TRBD2. CDR1 GTSNPN and CDR2 SVGIG come from the germline V gene (reference sequence). V shed 4 bases, J shed 3 bases, and the junction held 11 bases outside the gene matches. The CDR3 loop spans 16 amino acids. DNA of the CDR3: TGTGCCTGGAATAGAGGAAAGCGGGGATACACCGGGGAGCTGTTTTTT. This translates into CAWNRGKRGYTGELFF.

CDR3 sequence reads: CATSQKSYNSPLHF. For the CDR3, the DNA is TGTGCCACCTCCCAGAAATCCTATAATTCACCCCTCCACTTT. The V and J genes are TRBV6-5 and TRBJ1-6, with no clear D. There are 14 residues in the CDR3. V lost 10 bases to trimming and J lost 1 base, with 11 bases between them. Germline CDR1 reads MNHEY; CDR2 reads SVGAGI.

DNA for the CDR3: TGTGCCAGCAGTGAGGTACAGGGGTCTGAAGCTTTCTTT. Translating gives CASSEVQGSEAFF. This chain joins TRBV25-1 and TRBJ1-1, with 7 bases aligning to TRBD1. CDR3 length: 13 amino acids. The germline gives CDR1 MGHDK, CDR2 SYGVNS. Trimming removed 3 bases from V and 6 bases from J; junction bases left unmatched: 4.

The J gene is TRBJ2-7, the V gene TRBV4-3, with D perhaps matching TRBD1 or TRBD2 (5 bases each). Trimming removed 5 bases from V and 3 bases from J, with 23 bases in between. The CDR3 is 17 amino acids. Germline CDR1 reads LGHNA; CDR2 reads YSLEER. The CDR3 DNA is TGCGCCAGCAGCTACACCCGGGACGGCTTCCGAGGCTACGAGCAGTACTTC. Protein product: CASSYTRDGFRGYEQYF.

DNA of the CDR3: TGTGCCAGCAGCGTAGTGGACTACTCCTACGAGCAGTACTTC. It encodes CASSVVDYSYEQYF. V gene TRBV9 combines with J gene TRBJ2-7; possible D gene TRBD2, 6 bases. This CDR3 has 14 amino acids. V was cut by 0 bases and J by 0 bases, with 7 bases left in between. Per germline, CDR1 SGDLS and CDR2 YYNGEE.

The rearrangement joins TRBV29-1 to TRBJ2-1; TRBD2 aligns across 8 bases. The CDR3 runs to 14 residues. Losses at the gene ends were 7 bases for V and 1 base for J; bases not matched to a gene: 6. CDR1 is SQVTM, CDR2 ANQGSEA, per germline. This CDR3 reads CSERPSGSYNEQFF. Written as DNA, the CDR3 is TGCAGCGAAAGACCTAGCGGGTCCTACAATGAGCAGTTCTTC.

This chain links TRBV18 with TRBJ2-2; TRBD2 matches 11 bases. The CDR3 has 18 residues. The V and J ends lost 3 bases and 4 bases, in that order; junction bases with no gene match: 10. The germline V gene encodes CDR1 KGHSH and CDR2 LQKENI. CDR3 region: CASSPQKGLAVFTGELFF. The CDR3 DNA follows: TGTGCCAGCTCACCGCAGAAGGGACTAGCGGTTTTCACCGGGGAGCTGTTTTTT.

The chain employs TRBV4-3 and TRBJ2-7; a weak D match, TRBD2 (5 bases). Trimming took off 3 bases at V and 4 bases at J, with 10 bases between the two ends. There are 13 residues in the CDR3. Germline V gene lookup returns CDR1 LGHNA and CDR2 YSLEER. CDR3 residues: CASSHSRGYEQYF. The CDR3 DNA is TGCGCCAGCAGCCATAGCCGAGGGTACGAGCAGTACTTC.

The V gene is TRBV5-4, the J gene TRBJ2-6; D is possibly TRBD1 or TRBD2 (7 bases each). The ends were cut back, 7 bases at V and 0 bases at J, with 14 bases in the middle. This CDR3 has 16 residues. Germline lookup yields CDR1 SGHNT and CDR2 YYREEE (reference sequence). CDR3: CASGRGLLSGANVLTF. In nucleotides, the CDR3 is TGTGCCAGCGGGAGGGGGCTTCTCTCTGGGGCCAACGTCCTGACTTTC. The whole variable domain, filled in from reference TRBV5-4 and TRBJ2-6, reads ETGVTQSPTHLIKTRGQQVTLRCSSQSGHNTVSWYQQALGQGPQFIFQYYREEENGRGNFPPRFSGLQFPNYSSELNVNALELDDSALYLCASGRGLLSGANVLTFGAGSRLTVL.

The J gene is TRBJ2-1, the V gene TRBV7-8; no clear D gene. The CDR3 sequence is 12 residues long. CDR1 is SGHVS and CDR2 is FQNEAQ in the germline V gene. V was clipped by 5 bases and J by 8 bases, with 10 bases between them. CDR3 DNA: TGTGCCAGCAGCATTGCTTTCGATGAGCAGTTCTTC. As protein: CASSIAFDEQFF.

The chain joins TRBV5-6 to TRBJ2-7; D ambiguous. CDR1 SGHDT and CDR2 YYEEEE come from the germline V gene. V lost 0 bases and J lost 0, with 7 bases in between. The CDR3 is 14 amino acids. CDR3 sequence reads: CASSLVLSSYEQYF. The DNA for the CDR3 is TGTGCCAGCAGCTTGGTCCTGTCCTCCTACGAGCAGTACTTC.

The chain couples TRBV18 to TRBJ2-2; D might be TRBD1 or TRBD2, each matching 5 bases. V shed 3 bases and J shed 5 bases, with 10 bases lying between them. The germline gives CDR1 KGHSH, CDR2 LQKENI. The length of the CDR3 is 14 residues. This CDR3 reads CASSPGTVTGELFF. As DNA, the CDR3 is TGTGCCAGCTCACCCGGGACGGTTACCGGGGAGCTGTTTTTT.

This chain uses TRBV3-1 (or the pseudogene TRBV3-2) with TRBJ2-1; 8 nucleotides agree with TRBD1. The CDR3 contains 15 residues. V was pared by 4 bases and J by 8 bases, with 10 bases of the junction left unmatched. Germline values: CDR1 LGHDT, CDR2 YNNKEL (reference sequence). In DNA, the CDR3 is TGTGCCAGCAGCCGGACAGGGAGGTTCTTCCATGAGCAGTTCTTC. It codes for CASSRTGRFFHEQFF.

This clone has a handful of counts. The chain recombines TRBV10-3 with TRBJ1-2, with D possibly matching TRBD1 (6 bases). V was trimmed by 7 bases and J by 0 bases, leaving 12 bases between them. Per germline, CDR1 ENHRY and CDR2 SYGVKD. CDR3 length equals 14 residues. The CDR3 loop reads CAITGGVSNYGYTF. The CDR3, as DNA: TGTGCCATCACGGGGGGCGTCTCTAACTATGGCTACACCTTC.

V and J are TRBV4-2 and TRBJ2-7; TRBD1 matches 9 bases. V dropped 0 bases and J dropped 2; count of bases not matched to a gene: 5. The CDR3 sequence is 16 residues long. The germline CDR1 and CDR2 sequences are LGHNA and YNFKEQ. This CDR3 reads CASSQEPTGGAYEQYF. The CDR3 coding sequence is TGTGCCAGCAGCCAAGAACCGACAGGGGGAGCCTACGAGCAGTACTTC.

The gene calls are TRBV27 and TRBJ2-1, with 8 bases identical to TRBD2. V shed 10 bases, J shed 5 bases, and the junction held 19 bases outside the gene matches. This CDR3 contains 17 residues. Germline CDR1 and CDR2: MNHEY and SMNVEV (reference sequence). The CDR3 nucleotides are TGTGCCACCCGGGGTCTAGCGGGCACCCCCCTACACAATGAGCAGTTCTTC. This sequence encodes CATRGLAGTPLHNEQFF.